The sequence of this T cell receptor beta chain was determined in a study of vaccination and CD4 T cells after COVID-19. Treatment described: 10-day PBMC culture with coronavirus spike peptide pools or control peptides (ViraFEST assay). With peptide pools, ViraFEST first expanded antigen-specific T cells and afterwards sequenced their TCRs. The Oncomine TCR Beta short-read assay sequenced DNA from cultured CD4+ T cells. Researchers extracted genomic DNA from CD4+ T cells that had been cultured. MiXCR, applied by TCRdb to the PCR reads, yields one record per CDR3 protein. The repertoire has fewer than 15,000 distinct CDR3 sequences, around 50% of them found once; the top ten carry less than 25%. The ends were cut back, 3 bases at V and 1 base at J, with 4 bases in the middle. The CDR3 covers 12 residues. Germline V gives CDR1 GTSNPN, CDR2 SVGIG (reference sequence). Worth noting for this clonotype: Antigen unknown.

The source is a human donor who had recovered from COVID-19. The sample consisted of CD4+ T cells from blood, cultured in vitro. V gene TRBV30 combines with J gene TRBJ1-5; D uncertain. In DNA form, the CDR3 reads TGTGCCTGGAGCGGGAGCAATCAGCCCCAGCATTTT. Amino acids: CAWSGSNQPQHF.